The clone carrying this T cell receptor beta chain was seen a few times. These data originate in a study of cytomegalovirus exposure and HLA in healthy donors. This PCR relied on a set of 60 Vbeta primers and 13 Jbeta primers. Profiled with immunoSEQ multiplex PCR; TCRdb holds only in-frame clones, not every one. There are about 130,000 clones in the sample; 70% to 85% occur only once, and 3.5% to 5% lies in the top ten. This sequence was found in a male donor in good health and CMV-seropositive. The sample consisted of PBMCs.

This chain's CDR3 is CASSPRGGNSPLHF. Written as DNA, the CDR3 is TGTGCCAGCTCACCGAGAGGTGGTAATTCACCCCTCCACTTT. V usage is TRBV18 and J usage is TRBJ1-6, with D uncertain. Germline V gene lookup returns CDR1 KGHSH and CDR2 LQKENI. The germline V and J ends were trimmed by 3 bases and 6 bases, with 9 bases remaining between them. The CDR3 loop spans 14 amino acids.